Each of the 10 T cell receptor beta chains below was sequenced from the same sample in a study of T cells in Graves' hyperthyroidism and ophthalmopathy. Researchers took RNA transcripts and amplified the TCR beta CDR3 regions from them. A first-round RT-PCR of the TCR CDR3 used the HTBI primer set. One entry per CDR3 protein results from TCRdb running MiXCR on the multiplex PCR reads. The data contain about 350,000 distinct CDR3 sequences, roughly 14% of them singletons. Specimen: blood. Receptors were obtained from a woman in her thirties with Graves' hyperthyroidism.

This clonotype was observed a few times. The gene calls are TRBV19 and TRBJ1-5; no reliable D call. Trimming removed 5 bases from V and 3 bases from J, with 11 bases in between. This CDR3 is 14 amino acids long. Germline V lookup: CDR1 LNHDA, CDR2 SQIVND (reference sequence). The CDR3 coding sequence is TGTGCCAGTAGTGTATCGGCTCCCAATCAGCCCCAGCATTTT. It specifies CASSVSAPNQPQHF. Full variable domain (missing parts from reference TRBV19 and TRBJ1-5): DGGITQSPKYLFRKEGQNVTLSCEQNLNHDAMYWYRQDPGQGLRLIYYSQIVNDFQKGDIAEGYSVSREKKESFPLTVTSAQKNPTAFYLCASSVSAPNQPQHFGDGTRLSIL.

The rearrangement uses TRBV2 and TRBJ1-5; TRBD1 matches at 8 bases. The V segment lost 5 bases and the J segment 0 bases; nucleotides outside the gene matches: 6. Germline lookup yields CDR1 SNHLY and CDR2 FYNNEI. This CDR3 region has 16 residues. This CDR3 reads CASSPGTGGSNQPQHF. The DNA for the CDR3 is TGTGCCAGCAGTCCCGGGACAGGTGGTAGCAATCAGCCCCAGCATTTT.

This clonotype was recorded at least ten times. The V and J genes are TRBV28 and TRBJ2-5; 7 positions match TRBD1. CDR3 size: 14 residues. V shed 8 bases and J 4 bases; nucleotides not matched to a gene: 10. Germline loops: CDR1 MDHEN, CDR2 SYDVKM. This CDR3 is CASYPVTGAETQYF. CDR3 DNA sequence: TGTGCCAGCTACCCTGTCACAGGGGCAGAGACCCAGTACTTC.

This clonotype was counted ten times or more. The chain recombines TRBV18 with TRBJ1-3; 7 bases map to TRBD1. The CDR3 totals 16 residues. CDR1 is KGHSH, CDR2 LQKENI, per germline. Trimming removed 6 bases from V and 4 bases from J; junction bases left unmatched: 12. CDR3 sequence reads: CASSRGDRARGNTIYF. CDR3 DNA: TGTGCCAGCTCGCGAGGCGACAGGGCTAGAGGAAACACCATATATTTT.

Ten or more counts support this clonotype. The J gene is TRBJ2-1, the V gene TRBV6-1, with 9 nucleotides matching TRBD2. Germline CDR1 and CDR2: MNHNS and SASEGT. This CDR3 has 15 amino acids. Germline trimming cut 5 bases from V and 4 bases from J; bases unmatched to any gene: 6. The DNA of the CDR3 is TGTGCCAGCAGTAGTGGGACTAGCAGATACAATGAGCAGTTCTTC. Protein: CASSSGTSRYNEQFF.

The J gene is TRBJ2-1, the V gene TRBV19, with D tentatively TRBD1 (6 bases). The V end was cut by 5 bases, the J end by 0 bases, with 11 bases between. The CDR3 consists of 15 residues. CDR1 LNHDA and CDR2 SQIVND come from the germline V gene (reference sequence). Written as DNA, the CDR3 is TGTGCCAGTAGTCGACAGGTTAACTCCTACAATGAGCAGTTCTTC. Translation gives CASSRQVNSYNEQFF.

The chain has TRBV27 and TRBJ1-4; no reliable D call. This CDR3 region has 14 residues. Trimming pared 8 bases from V and 8 bases from J, leaving 18 bases between. Germline CDR1 reads MNHEY; CDR2 reads SMNVEV (reference sequence). The CDR3 DNA reads as TGTGCCAGCCAGGAGAGTGGGAACGAGGAAAAACTGTTTTTT. It yields the protein CASQESGNEEKLFF.

This clonotype was found many times. V usage is TRBV12-3 or TRBV12-4 and J usage is TRBJ2-7; TRBD1 agrees at 7 bases. The CDR3 sequence is 14 residues long. The ends lost 4 bases at V and 2 bases at J; junction bases unmatched: 5. This chain's CDR3 is CASSSGTDTYEQYF. In DNA, the CDR3 is TGTGCCAGCAGTTCCGGGACAGATACCTACGAGCAGTACTTC.

In its sample, this clonotype was seen many times. CDR3 loop: CASSFRAAADTQYF. The DNA of the CDR3 is TGTGCCAGCAGCTTCAGAGCAGCAGCAGATACGCAGTATTTT. The rearrangement links TRBV11-2 to TRBJ2-3, with D unclear. The CDR3 loop spans 14 amino acids. The V gene lost 3 bases and the J gene lost 4 bases, with 11 bases spanning the gap. Per the germline V gene, CDR1 is SGHAT and CDR2 is FQNNGV.

There are a few counts of this clonotype. V usage is TRBV29-1 and J usage is TRBJ2-5, with D unresolved. The CDR3 has 13 amino acids. Trimming took off 4 bases at V and 2 bases at J, with 11 bases between the two ends. Germline CDR1 is SQVTM and CDR2 is ANQGSEA. This chain's CDR3 is CSVAAPLQETQYF. The CDR3 region has the DNA TGCAGCGTTGCGGCACCCCTACAAGAGACCCAGTACTTC.